These T cell receptor beta chains were read from a single sample in a study of blood T cell repertoires in COVID-19. The assay was immunoSEQ multiplex PCR, and TCRdb's table has in-frame clones only and misses some. Among hundreds of thousands of clones listed, roughly 89% were seen once. Sequenced: PBMCs or T cells enriched from blood (not recorded which). Receptor source: a young woman with acute COVID-19. Each CDR3 is given with its conserved first and last residue. D genes are given only for firm matches. Part of the rows lack a size; the others show once, few, many or a class for expanded clones.

CASSSGRANTQYF | TGTGCCAGTAGCAGCGGGAGGGCAAATACGCAGTATTTT | TRBV19 | TRBD2 | TRBJ2-3 | once
CACGRPNYEQYF | TGTGCCTGTGGGAGACCAAACTACGAGCAGTACTTC | TRBV30 | . | TRBJ2-7 | .
CASSLTGGSIETQYF | TGCGCCAGCAGCTTGACAGGGGGTTCCATCGAGACCCAGTACTTC | TRBV5-1 | TRBD1 | TRBJ2-5 | .
CASSQGTSTYEQYF | TGTGCCAGCAGCCAAGGGACTAGCACCTACGAGCAGTACTTC | TRBV3-1/TRBV3-2 | TRBD2 | TRBJ2-7 | .
CASRGLWNEQFF | TGTGCCAGCAGGGGGCTTTGGAATGAGCAGTTCTTC | TRBV27 | . | TRBJ2-1 | .
CASSDSNSYRDKGNYEQYF | TGTGCCAGCAGTGACTCGAACTCGTACCGGGACAAGGGGAACTACGAGCAGTACTTC | TRBV6-4 | . | TRBJ2-7 | .
CASSQAPLDLKHEQFF | TGCGCCAGCAGCCAAGCCCCCTTAGATCTGAAGCATGAGCAGTTCTTC | TRBV4-1 | . | TRBJ2-1 | .
CASSSDSYSYNSPLHF | TGCGCCAGCAGCTCTGACAGTTACTCCTATAATTCACCCCTCCACTTT | TRBV4-3 | . | TRBJ1-6 | few
CASSVGGVLGNEQFF | TGTGCCAGCAGCGTAGGCGGGGTGCTGGGCAATGAGCAGTTCTTC | TRBV9 | . | TRBJ2-1 | .
CASSFDGNYGYTF | TGTGCCAGCAGTTTTGACGGGAACTATGGCTACACCTTC | TRBV6-2/TRBV6-3 | . | TRBJ1-2 | .
CASSLMALVRTATRADTQYF | TGTGCCAGCAGCTTAATGGCGTTAGTGAGGACAGCAACCCGGGCAGATACGCAGTATTTT | TRBV7-3 | . | TRBJ2-3 | .
CASSLAVNTEAFF | TGTGCCAGCAGTTTAGCGGTTAACACTGAAGCTTTCTTT | TRBV28 | . | TRBJ1-1 | .
CASSNTDSTDTQYF | TGTGCCAGCAGCAACACAGATAGCACAGATACGCAGTATTTT | TRBV6-5 | . | TRBJ2-3 | .
CATSRGRVAGELFF | TGTGCCACCAGCAGAGGGAGGGTTGCCGGGGAGCTGTTTTTT | TRBV15 | . | TRBJ2-2 | .
CASSTRTGGYTF | TGTGCCAGCAGCACCCGGACAGGAGGCTACACCTTC | TRBV7-8 | TRBD1 | TRBJ1-2 | .
CASSDSGAYYNEQFF | TGTGCCAGCAGTGATAGCGGGGCATACTACAATGAGCAGTTCTTC | TRBV6-1 | TRBD2 | TRBJ2-1 | .
CASSPSPFDRDPGQPQHF | TGTGCCAGCAGTCCCTCGCCATTTGACAGGGATCCTGGTCAGCCCCAGCATTTT | TRBV27 | TRBD1 | TRBJ1-5 | .
CASSRQGVRYEQYF | TGTGCCAGCAGCAGACAGGGGGTTAGGTACGAGCAGTACTTC | TRBV2 | TRBD1 | TRBJ2-7 | .
CASKGVAGRESYEQYF | TGCGCCAGCAAAGGCGTAGCGGGAAGGGAGTCCTACGAGCAGTACTTC | TRBV10-2 | TRBD2 | TRBJ2-7 | .
CASSPAGYNEQFF | TGTGCCAGTAGCCCCGCCGGGTACAATGAGCAGTTCTTC | TRBV19 | . | TRBJ2-1 | .
CASTPDRGSNQPQHF | TGTGCCAGCACCCCAGACAGGGGAAGCAATCAGCCCCAGCATTTT | TRBV28 | TRBD1 | TRBJ1-5 | .
CASSQRGSPPQPQHF | TGTGCCAGCAGCCAAAGGGGCAGCCCTCCTCAGCCCCAGCATTTT | TRBV21-1 | . | TRBJ1-5 | .